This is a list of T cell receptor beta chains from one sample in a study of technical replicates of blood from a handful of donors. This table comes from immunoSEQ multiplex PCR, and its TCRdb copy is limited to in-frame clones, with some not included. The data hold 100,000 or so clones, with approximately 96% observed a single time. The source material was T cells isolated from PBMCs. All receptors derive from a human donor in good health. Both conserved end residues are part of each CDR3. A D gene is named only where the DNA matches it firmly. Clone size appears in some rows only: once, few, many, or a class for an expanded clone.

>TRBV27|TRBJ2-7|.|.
TGTGCCAGCAGTGGTCCTCGGACAGTCTCCTACGAGCAGTACTTC
CASSGPRTVSYEQYF
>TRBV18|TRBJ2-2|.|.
TGTGCCAGCTCACCGGGACTCCCACCCGGGGAGCTGTTTTTT
CASSPGLPPGELFF
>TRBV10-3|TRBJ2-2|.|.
TGTGCCATCAGTGGGGGGGAAGCCACCGGGGAGCTGTTTTTT
CAISGGEATGELFF
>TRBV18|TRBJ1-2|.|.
TGTGCCAGCTCACCAAACAGGGATTCTGGCGGCTACACCTTC
CASSPNRDSGGYTF
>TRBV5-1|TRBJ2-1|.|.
TGCGCCAGCAGCTTATCGGAGGGCCGTCGGAATGAGCAGTTCTTC
CASSLSEGRRNEQFF
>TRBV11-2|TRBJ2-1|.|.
TGTGCCAGCAGCCCCCGGCGGGTATCACCCAATGAGCAGTTCTTC
CASSPRRVSPNEQFF
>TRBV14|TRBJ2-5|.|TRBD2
TGTGCCAGCGGACTAGCGGGAGGAGAGACCCAGTACTTC
CASGLAGGETQYF
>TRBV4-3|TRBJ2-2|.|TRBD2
TGCGCCAGCAGCCAAGTACCGGGACTAGCGAACACCGGGGAGCTGTTTTTT
CASSQVPGLANTGELFF
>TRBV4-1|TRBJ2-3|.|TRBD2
TGCGCCAGCAGCCAAGGCCTTAGCGGGAGTGGTACAGATACGCAGTATTTT
CASSQGLSGSGTDTQYF
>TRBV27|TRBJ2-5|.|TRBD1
TGTGCCAGCAGTTTAACGACAGGGGGCTTGGGAGAGACCCAGTACTTC
CASSLTTGGLGETQYF
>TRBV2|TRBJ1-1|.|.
TGTGCCACCACAGCTAGGGAGGACACTGAAGCTTTCTTT
CATTAREDTEAFF
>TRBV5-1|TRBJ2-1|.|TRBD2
TGCGCCAGCAGCTTGGATAATAGCGGGAGCTCCTACAATGAGCAGTTCTTC
CASSLDNSGSSYNEQFF
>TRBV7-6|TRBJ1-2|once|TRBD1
TGTGCCAGCAGCTTAGGTCGAGAGGTCAGGGGGGATGGCTACACCTTC
CASSLGREVRGDGYTF
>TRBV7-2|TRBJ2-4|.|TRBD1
TGTGCCAGCAGCTTGGGGCCCGGACAGGGGGGAAACATTCAGTACTTC
CASSLGPGQGGNIQYF
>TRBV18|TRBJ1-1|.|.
TGTGCCAGCTCACCAGGGGCTGAATTCGAAGCTTTCTTT
CASSPGAEFEAFF
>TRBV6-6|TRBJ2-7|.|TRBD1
TGTGCCAGCAGTTACTCGAAGACAGGGGATTACTTCGAGCAGTACTTC
CASSYSKTGDYFEQYF
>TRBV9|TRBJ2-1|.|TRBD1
TGTGCCAGCAGCGACCCCCCGCCGGGACAGCCTTACAATGAGCAGTTCTTC
CASSDPPPGQPYNEQFF
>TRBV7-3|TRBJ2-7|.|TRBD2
TGTGCCAGCAGCTTTGATAGCGGGACCTACGAGCAGTACTTC
CASSFDSGTYEQYF
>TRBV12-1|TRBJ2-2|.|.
TGTGCCAGCAGCTTTAGGCGGGAGGGCTACACCGGGGAGCTGTTTTTT
CASSFRREGYTGELFF
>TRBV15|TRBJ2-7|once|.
TGTGCCACCAGCAGGGGTCCGGGACACGTCGACGAGCAGTACTTC
CATSRGPGHVDEQYF
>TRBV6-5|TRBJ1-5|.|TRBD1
TGTGCCAGCGCCCAGGGGGCGCTTTTACAGCCCCAGCATTTT
CASAQGALLQPQHF
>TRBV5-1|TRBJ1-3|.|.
TGCGCCAGCAGCTTAAGGACAGACTCTGGAAACACCATATATTTT
CASSLRTDSGNTIYF
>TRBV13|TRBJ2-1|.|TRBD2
TGTGCCAGCCGGGGGGGCGGGGCCGGCTCCTACAATGAGCAGTTCTTC
CASRGGGAGSYNEQFF
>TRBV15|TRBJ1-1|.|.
TGTGCCACCAGCAGATCCCTAGGGGGAGGGGAAGCTTTCTTT
CATSRSLGGGEAFF
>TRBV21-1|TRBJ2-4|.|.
TGTGCCAGCAGCACCGGGACAGAAATTATTAAGATAGCCAAAAACATTCAGTACTTC
CASSTGTEIIKIAKNIQYF
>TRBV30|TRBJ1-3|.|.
TGTGCCTGGACCGGCGGGGGAAACACCATATATTTT
CAWTGGGNTIYF
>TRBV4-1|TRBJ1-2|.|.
TGCGCCAGCAGCCAATCCCAGATTGCTAACTATGGCTACACCTTC
CASSQSQIANYGYTF
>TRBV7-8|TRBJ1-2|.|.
TGTGCCAGCAGCCACGGACAGAACAACTATGGCTACACCTTC
CASSHGQNNYGYTF
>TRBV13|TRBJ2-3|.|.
TGTGCCAGCAGCGACGGCGGAGGCTATGGCACAGATACGCAGTATTTT
CASSDGGGYGTDTQYF
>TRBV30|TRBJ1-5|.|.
TGTGCCTGGAGTCCGCGGACCTCAGGGCAGCCCCAGCATTTT
CAWSPRTSGQPQHF
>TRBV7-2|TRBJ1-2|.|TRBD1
TGTGCCAGCAGCTTGACAGGGTATGGCTACACCTTC
CASSLTGYGYTF
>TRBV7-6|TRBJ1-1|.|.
TGTGCCAGCAGCGAACGGGGGAACACTGAAGCTTTCTTT
CASSERGNTEAFF
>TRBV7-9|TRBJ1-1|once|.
TGTGCCAGCAGCTTAGGGAGAACTGAAGCTTTCTTT
CASSLGRTEAFF